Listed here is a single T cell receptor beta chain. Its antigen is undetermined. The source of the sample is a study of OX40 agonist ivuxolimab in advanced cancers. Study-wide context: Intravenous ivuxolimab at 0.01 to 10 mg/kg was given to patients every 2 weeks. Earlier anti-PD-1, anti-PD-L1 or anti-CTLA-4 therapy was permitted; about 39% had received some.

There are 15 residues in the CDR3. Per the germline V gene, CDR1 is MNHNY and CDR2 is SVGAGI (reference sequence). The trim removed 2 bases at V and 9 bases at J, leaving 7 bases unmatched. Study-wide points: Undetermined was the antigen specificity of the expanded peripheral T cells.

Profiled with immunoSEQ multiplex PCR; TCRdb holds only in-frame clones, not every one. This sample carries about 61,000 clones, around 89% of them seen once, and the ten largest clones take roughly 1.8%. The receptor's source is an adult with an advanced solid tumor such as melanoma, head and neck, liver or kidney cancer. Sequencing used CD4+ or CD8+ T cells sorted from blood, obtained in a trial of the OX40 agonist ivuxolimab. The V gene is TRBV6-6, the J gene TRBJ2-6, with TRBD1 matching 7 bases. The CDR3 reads CASSYQLQGNNVLTF. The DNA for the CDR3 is TGTGCCAGCAGTTACCAGCTACAGGGGAACAACGTCCTGACTTTC.